Shown below are 26 T cell receptor beta chains from a single sample sequenced in a study of radiation and T cells in renal cell carcinoma. Generated by immunoSEQ multiplex PCR, the TCRdb table keeps only in-frame clones and is missing some. The table lists 55,000 to 65,000 clones, approximately 80% of them singletons. As for time point: baseline pretreatment blood. Sample treatment: 15 Gy SBRT to primary tumor, nephrectomy 4 weeks later. The sample here was blood, taken from a patient whose treatment included radiotherapy and nephrectomy. These receptors all stem from a man between 60 and 75 years old with renal cell carcinoma.

This clone was observed a single time. The chain is built from TRBV11-1 and TRBJ2-3; no reliable D call. The CDR3 has 14 amino acids. Germline V CDR1 and CDR2: SGHAT, FQDESV (reference sequence). The V gene lost 5 bases and the J gene lost 3 bases, with 12 bases spanning the gap. The CDR3 DNA follows: TGTGCCAGCAGCCCCCTGGCATATACAGATACGCAGTATTTT. Translated: CASSPLAYTDTQYF.

In this sample, this clone turned up a few times. This chain connects TRBV5-1 to TRBJ2-7, with 9 bases identical to TRBD1. The germline CDR1 and CDR2 sequences are SGHRS and YFSETQ. The J segment lost 7 bases and the V segment lost 0 bases, leaving 8 bases of the junction unmatched. The CDR3 consists of 15 residues. Written as DNA, the CDR3 is TGCGCCAGCAGCTTGGGGGACAGGGTCTCTAGAGAGCAGTACTTC. This codes for CASSLGDRVSREQYF.

On this clone itself: In the same sample, other DNA sequences code for this CDR3. V usage is TRBV10-3 and J usage is TRBJ2-4; D not resolved. Germline loops: CDR1 ENHRY, CDR2 SYGVKD. The CDR3 contains 17 residues. Between the trimmed V and J ends, which lost 0 bases and 0 bases, there was a span of 12 bases. The CDR3 DNA reads TGTGCCATCAGTGAGTCGTCAAGGGTAGGAGCCAAAAACATTCAGTACTTC. It yields the protein CAISESSRVGAKNIQYF.

The chain has TRBV7-9 and TRBJ2-2; tentative D call: TRBD2 (6 bases). The germline gives CDR1 SEHNR, CDR2 FQNEAQ (reference sequence). The CDR3 is made up of 16 amino acids. The V gene lost 8 bases and the J gene lost 6 bases, with 22 bases spanning the gap. This CDR3 reads CASYLGEGGKAGELFF. The DNA for the CDR3 is TGTGCCAGCTACCTGGGAGAAGGAGGGAAGGCCGGGGAGCTGTTTTTT.

The chain joins TRBV5-1 to TRBJ2-7; no clear D gene. The CDR3 runs to 13 residues. V shed 0 bases and J shed 6 bases, with 10 bases lying between them. Germline values: CDR1 SGHRS, CDR2 YFSETQ. The CDR3 reads CASSLAPLGEQYV. CDR3 nucleotide sequence: TGCGCCAGCAGCTTGGCCCCCCTAGGCGAGCAGTACGTC.

The gene calls are TRBV5-6 and TRBJ2-5; 8 bases match TRBD1. V trimming: 4 bases; J trimming: 6 bases; junction bases outside the gene matches: 14. The CDR3 runs 16 residues. The germline V gene encodes CDR1 SGHDT and CDR2 YYEEEE. DNA for the CDR3: TGTGCCAGCAGCGCGCAACCAGACAGGGGCGCCAAGACCCAGTACTTC. Its protein product is CASSAQPDRGAKTQYF.

This rearrangement joins TRBV6-6 to TRBJ1-3; no firm D call. The CDR3 has 14 amino acids. Germline CDR1 MNHNY, CDR2 SVGAGI (reference sequence). V gave up 5 bases and J gave up 4 bases, with 12 bases separating them. The CDR3, as DNA: TGTGCCAGCAGTGGCCGGGCCGCCGGAAACACCATATATTTT. This gives the protein CASSGRAAGNTIYF.

The chain combines TRBV7-9 with TRBJ1-3; D is possibly TRBD1 (6 bases). The CDR3 is 15 amino acids. Germline V gene lookup returns CDR1 SEHNR and CDR2 FQNEAQ (reference sequence). With 3 bases removed from V and 2 bases from J, the gap between germline ends came to 11 bases. The DNA for the CDR3 is TGTGCCAGCAGCTTCCAGGGGAAGCCTGGAAACACCATATATTTT. Translating it yields CASSFQGKPGNTIYF.

The chain uses TRBV7-9 and TRBJ1-3; D ambiguous. CDR3 length: 13 amino acids. Germline lookup yields CDR1 SEHNR and CDR2 FQNEAQ (reference sequence). The ends were cut back, 6 bases at V and 2 bases at J, with 8 bases in the middle. CDR3 amino acids: CASRALAGNTIYF. Here the CDR3 DNA reads TGTGCCAGCAGGGCTTTGGCTGGAAACACCATATATTTT.

This chain links TRBV6-1 with TRBJ2-7; D call uncertain. Trimming removed 2 bases at V and 6 bases at J, with 11 bases between. Germline CDR1 and CDR2: MNHNS and SASEGT. The CDR3 sequence is 13 residues long. The CDR3 spells CASSEYPVGEQYV. DNA for the CDR3: TGTGCCAGCAGTGAATACCCGGTGGGCGAGCAGTACGTC.

The V gene is TRBV7-9, the J gene TRBJ1-2; TRBD1 aligns across 7 bases. The CDR3 is made up of 14 amino acids. The germline gives CDR1 SEHNR, CDR2 FQNEAQ (reference sequence). J lost 6 bases, V lost 5 bases, and 9 bases had no gene match. Here the CDR3 DNA reads TGTGCCAGCAGCGCCGGGACAGAACCACATGGCTACACCTTC. Its protein is CASSAGTEPHGYTF.

The chain carries TRBV11-3 and TRBJ2-7; TRBD2 matches 8 bases. The V and J ends lost 4 bases and 0 bases, in that order; junction bases with no gene match: 8. The germline CDR1 and CDR2 sequences are SGHNT and YENEEA. This CDR3 spans 16 amino acids. The CDR3 sequence is CASSYTSGAHSYEQYF. In DNA form, the CDR3 reads TGTGCCAGCAGCTATACTAGCGGTGCTCACTCCTACGAGCAGTACTTC.

This clone was found once. The rearrangement links TRBV29-1 to TRBJ2-7; the D gene is possibly TRBD1 (5 bases). The germline V and J ends were trimmed by 7 bases and 1 base, with 14 bases remaining between them. The germline V gene encodes CDR1 SQVTM and CDR2 ANQGSEA. There are 13 residues in the CDR3. CDR3 region: CSATPTASYEQYV. In DNA, the CDR3 is TGCAGCGCAACTCCGACAGCATCCTACGAGCAGTACGTC.

As DNA, the CDR3 is TGTGCCAGCAGCTTAGCGAGTATTTCCGGTGGGAAAAATACGCAGTATTTT. Translated: CASSLASISGGKNTQYF. The chain is built from TRBV7-9 and TRBJ2-3; D unresolved. Trimming pared 0 bases from V and 7 bases from J, leaving 20 bases between. The CDR3 consists of 17 residues. CDR1 SEHNR and CDR2 FQNEAQ come from the germline V gene (reference sequence).

The J gene is TRBJ1-6, the V gene TRBV2; 9 positions match TRBD1. The V and J ends lost 3 bases and 11 bases, in that order; junction bases with no gene match: 8. The CDR3 has 15 amino acids. The germline V gene has CDR1 SNHLY and CDR2 FYNNEI. The CDR3 loop is CASSEPGQGGTPLHF. The CDR3 nucleotides read TGTGCCAGCAGTGAGCCGGGACAGGGAGGGACACCCCTCCACTTT.

Only a few counts were recorded for this clone. The chain joins TRBV11-2 to TRBJ2-5; the D gene is possibly TRBD1 (5 bases). The CDR3 consists of 13 residues. V was pared by 3 bases and J by 5 bases, with 10 bases between. CDR1 and CDR2 from the germline V gene are SGHAT and FQNNGV. The CDR3 protein is CASSFGQGETQYF. CDR3 in DNA: TGTGCCAGCAGCTTCGGGCAGGGTGAGACCCAGTACTTC.

This sequence joins TRBV11-3 and TRBJ2-1, with 11 bases that match TRBD2. Per the germline V gene, CDR1 is SGHNT and CDR2 is YENEEA. Losses at the gene ends were 5 bases for V and 5 bases for J; bases not matched to a gene: 8. This CDR3 has 16 residues. CDR3 sequence reads: CASSPAGTSGHNEQFF. The CDR3 coding sequence is TGTGCCAGCAGCCCCGCCGGGACTAGCGGCCACAATGAGCAGTTCTTC.

The chain recombines TRBV18 with TRBJ2-7; 8 nucleotides agree with TRBD1. Trimming removed 4 bases from V and 5 bases from J; junction bases left unmatched: 4. The CDR3 length is 13 residues. The V gene's germline CDR1 is KGHSH and CDR2 LQKENI. This CDR3 reads CASSLLQGDEQYV. For the CDR3, the DNA is TGTGCCAGCTCACTCTTACAGGGGGACGAGCAGTACGTC.

This chain uses TRBV6-1 with TRBJ2-7; 10 bases align to TRBD1. Germline CDR1 MNHNS, CDR2 SASEGT. CDR3 length: 13 amino acids. V trimming: 8 bases; J trimming: 0 bases; junction bases outside the gene matches: 1. For the CDR3, the DNA is TGTGCCAGCGGGACAGGGGCCTCCTACGAGCAGTACGTC. Translated: CASGTGASYEQYV.

The rearrangement links TRBV6-5 to TRBJ2-1; the D is unclear. Looked up from germline, CDR1 is MNHEY and CDR2 is SVGAGI. The CDR3 is 16 amino acids. The ends were cut back, 0 bases at V and 7 bases at J, with 16 bases in the middle. CDR3 coding DNA: TGTGCCAGCAGTTACTCGTCTGGTTCGTGGGGTAATGAGCAGTTCTTC. It yields the protein CASSYSSGSWGNEQFF.

This clone came up once. J is TRBJ2-5 and V is TRBV7-2; weak D call: TRBD1 (5 bases). Deletions cut 1 base from V and 2 bases from J, with 14 bases between. Germline CDR1 is SGHTA and CDR2 is FQGNSA. The CDR3 has 16 amino acids. The CDR3: CASSLVLARAQETQYF. CDR3 nucleotide sequence: TGTGCCAGCAGCTTAGTTCTTGCCAGGGCGCAAGAGACCCAGTACTTC.

The chain carries TRBV9 and TRBJ2-1; 14 bases match TRBD2. The CDR3 has 17 amino acids. Germline-derived CDR1 and CDR2 are SGDLS and YYNGEE. V dropped 0 bases and J dropped 12; count of bases not matched to a gene: 11. The CDR3 nucleotides are TGTGCCAGCAGCGTAGCACCCGGACTAGCGGGGGGAGGTGGGCAGTTCTTC. Its translation is CASSVAPGLAGGGGQFF.

The chain uses TRBV19 and TRBJ2-2; D is uncertain. CDR3 size: 13 residues. V dropped 9 bases and J dropped 1 base, with 9 bases sitting between them. The V gene's germline CDR1 is LNHDA and CDR2 SQIVND (reference sequence). The chain's CDR3 is CASFRRNTGELFF. The CDR3 DNA sequence: TGTGCCAGCTTCAGGAGGAACACCGGGGAGCTGTTTTTT.

The chain recombines TRBV4-2 with TRBJ2-5; 14 nucleotides agree with TRBD2. After removal of 3 bases from V and 3 bases from J, the junction contained 9 bases not matched to a gene. The germline V gene encodes CDR1 LGHNA and CDR2 YNFKEQ. The CDR3 runs to 18 residues. The CDR3 spells CASSHTGTSGSSKETQYF. The CDR3 region has the DNA TGTGCCAGCAGCCATACAGGGACTAGCGGGAGCTCTAAAGAGACCCAGTACTTC.

The chain has TRBV7-2 and TRBJ1-1; D might be TRBD1 (5 bases). Germline CDR1 SGHTA, CDR2 FQGNSA. The V gene lost 1 base and the J gene lost 5 bases, with 17 bases spanning the gap. This CDR3 has 16 amino acids. The CDR3 coding sequence is TGTGCCAGCAGCTTAGTTGGGGTCCAGGGAGGAACTGAAGCTTTCTTT. This encodes CASSLVGVQGGTEAFF.

The chain carries TRBV5-4 and TRBJ2-2; tentative D call: TRBD2 (7 bases). Germline V lookup: CDR1 SGHNT, CDR2 YYREEE (reference sequence). Trimming shortened V by 6 bases and J by 4 bases, and 19 bases separated the two germline ends. This CDR3 has 16 amino acids. CDR3 in DNA: TGTGCCAGCACCGATAAGGGGGGGGGCCTCACCGGGGAGCTGTTTTTT. Translation: CASTDKGGGLTGELFF.